The 22 T cell receptor beta chains given below trace back to one sample, sequenced in a study of blood T cell repertoires in COVID-19. Only in-frame clones appear in the TCRdb table, and some are missing; sequencing was by immunoSEQ multiplex PCR. The table shows 130,000 or so clones, with about four fifths occurring only once. The sequencing input was peripheral blood. The receptors come from a woman in her sixties or seventies with acute or convalescent COVID-19.

This clone was counted once. The rearrangement links TRBV6-2 or TRBV6-3 to TRBJ2-3; D remains ambiguous. The CDR3 extends over 13 amino acids. V was trimmed by 4 bases and J by 6 bases, leaving 11 bases between them. Germline V gene lookup returns CDR1 MNHEY and CDR2 SVGEGT. The CDR3 DNA reads as TGTGCCAGCAGTTTCCTAGGCTCTGATACGCAGTATTTT. Amino acids: CASSFLGSDTQYF.

V gene TRBV9 combines with J gene TRBJ2-2; D is unclear. The CDR3 is made up of 13 amino acids. From germline, CDR1 is SGDLS and CDR2 YYNGEE. V lost 2 bases, J lost 3 bases, and 5 bases lay in between. The DNA for the CDR3 is TGTGCCAGCAGCGTCCCGTACACCGGGGAGCTGTTTTTT. Its protein product is CASSVPYTGELFF. The full variable domain, rest sourced from reference TRBV9 and TRBJ2-2, is DSGVTQTPKHLITATGQRVTLRCSPRSGDLSVYWYQQSLDQGLQFLIQYYNGEERAKGNILERFSAQQFPDLHSELNLSSLELGDSALYFCASSVPYTGELFFGEGSRLTVL.

The chain links TRBV30 to TRBJ2-7; D is unclear. Germline V gene lookup returns CDR1 GTSNPN and CDR2 SVGIG (reference sequence). The CDR3 length is 13 residues. The ends were cut back, 3 bases at V and 3 bases at J, with 12 bases in the middle. The CDR3 coding sequence is TGTGCCTGGAGCCCCCGCACATTCTACGAGCAGTACTTC. Translating gives CAWSPRTFYEQYF.

The chain carries TRBV9 and TRBJ1-2, with 7 bases identical to TRBD1. Germline V gene lookup returns CDR1 SGDLS and CDR2 YYNGEE. This CDR3 is built from 15 residues. V dropped 3 bases and J dropped 8; count of bases not matched to a gene: 13. CDR3 nucleotide sequence: TGTGCCAGCAGCGCCCTACAAGGGGGCGCTGGGGGCTACACCTTC. Translation: CASSALQGGAGGYTF. The entire variable domain, with the rest obtained from reference TRBV9 and TRBJ1-2, is as follows: DSGVTQTPKHLITATGQRVTLRCSPRSGDLSVYWYQQSLDQGLQFLIQYYNGEERAKGNILERFSAQQFPDLHSELNLSSLELGDSALYFCASSALQGGAGGYTFGSGTRLTVV.

The chain has TRBV9 and TRBJ2-1, with D perhaps TRBD2 (6 bases). Germline values: CDR1 SGDLS, CDR2 YYNGEE. V dropped 2 bases and J dropped 6 bases, with 15 bases sitting between them. The CDR3 is made up of 15 amino acids. The CDR3 region has the DNA TGTGCCAGCAGCGTCCGGGACGGGGGACGCAATGAGCAGTTCTTC. This sequence encodes CASSVRDGGRNEQFF. The variable domain in full, with the rest retrieved from reference TRBV9 and TRBJ2-1, is DSGVTQTPKHLITATGQRVTLRCSPRSGDLSVYWYQQSLDQGLQFLIQYYNGEERAKGNILERFSAQQFPDLHSELNLSSLELGDSALYFCASSVRDGGRNEQFFGPGTRLTVL.

This rearrangement joins TRBV19 to TRBJ1-2; 11 positions agree with TRBD1. The CDR3 runs to 14 residues. V gave up 4 bases and J gave up 7 bases; unmatched junction bases: 5. The germline CDR1 and CDR2 sequences are LNHDA and SQIVND (reference sequence). The CDR3 DNA reads as TGTGCCAGTAGTAGAGGACAGGGGGCTGGTGGCTACACCTTC. Residues: CASSRGQGAGGYTF. Full variable domain (rest looked up from reference TRBV19 and TRBJ1-2): DGGITQSPKYLFRKEGQNVTLSCEQNLNHDAMYWYRQDPGQGLRLIYYSQIVNDFQKGDIAEGYSVSREKKESFPLTVTSAQKNPTAFYLCASSRGQGAGGYTFGSGTRLTVV.

J is TRBJ2-3 and V is TRBV2; 8 positions agree with TRBD2. CDR1 is SNHLY and CDR2 is FYNNEI in the germline V gene. The CDR3 totals 14 residues. V dropped 4 bases and J dropped 5; count of bases not matched to a gene: 5. CDR3 DNA sequence: TGTGCCAGCAGTGCTAGCGGGCGGGTAGATACGCAGTATTTT. It specifies CASSASGRVDTQYF. Drawing the rest from reference TRBV2 and TRBJ2-3, the complete variable domain is EPEVTQTPSHQVTQMGQEVILRCVPISNHLYFYWYRQILGQKVEFLVSFYNNEISEKSEIFDDQFSVERPDGSNFTLKIRSTKLEDSAMYFCASSASGRVDTQYFGPGTRLTVL.

The rearrangement links TRBV30 to TRBJ1-6; 7 bases fit TRBD1. V was clipped by 1 base and J by 10 bases; unmatched bases: 4. The CDR3 consists of 13 residues. The germline V gene has CDR1 GTSNPN and CDR2 SVGIG (reference sequence). DNA for the CDR3: TGTGCCTGGAGTGGACAGGGTGGGTCACCCCTCCACTTT. This codes for CAWSGQGGSPLHF.

The chain recombines TRBV7-9 with TRBJ2-3, with 7 nucleotides matching TRBD2. Per the germline V gene, CDR1 is SEHNR and CDR2 is FQNEAQ (reference sequence). This CDR3 has 15 residues. The J segment lost 0 bases and the V segment lost 5 bases, leaving 5 bases of the junction unmatched. CDR3 protein: CASSPSGISTDTQYF. The CDR3 coding sequence is TGTGCCAGCAGCCCTAGCGGAATTAGCACAGATACGCAGTATTTT.

The chain joins TRBV5-1 to TRBJ1-2; D perhaps matches TRBD1 (5 bases). The V gene's germline CDR1 is SGHRS and CDR2 YFSETQ. CDR3 length equals 13 residues. Trimming stripped 1 base from V and 8 bases from J, with 12 bases between. For the CDR3, the DNA is TGCGCCAGCAGCTTGCGAGGGACTTCCGGCTACACCTTC. Its protein is CASSLRGTSGYTF.

The V gene is TRBV25-1, the J gene TRBJ1-2; TRBD1 is a possible D gene (6 bases). The CDR3 length is 14 residues. Trimming stripped 2 bases from V and 3 bases from J, with 10 bases between. Per germline, CDR1 MGHDK and CDR2 SYGVNS. CDR3 region: CASSEIGGDYGYTF. The CDR3 DNA sequence: TGTGCCAGCAGTGAAATAGGGGGGGACTATGGCTACACCTTC.

The V gene is TRBV27, the J gene TRBJ1-2; TRBD1 agrees at 9 bases. Germline values: CDR1 MNHEY, CDR2 SMNVEV (reference sequence). V was pared by 2 bases and J by 2 bases, with 3 bases of the junction left unmatched. The CDR3 length is 15 residues. CDR3 sequence reads: CASSLEGTGNYGYTF. The CDR3 nucleotides are TGTGCCAGCAGTTTAGAAGGGACAGGGAACTATGGCTACACCTTC.

The rearrangement joins TRBV9 to TRBJ1-3, with a weak D call TRBD1 (5 bases). V lost 0 bases, J lost 2 bases, and 9 bases lay in between. Germline loops: CDR1 SGDLS, CDR2 YYNGEE. The CDR3 has 15 residues. Here the CDR3 reads CASSVVEGAGNTIYF. CDR3 coding DNA: TGTGCCAGCAGCGTAGTAGAAGGGGCTGGAAACACCATATATTTT.

The chain joins TRBV6-1 to TRBJ1-2; weak D call: TRBD1 (5 bases). There are 15 residues in the CDR3. The ends were cut back, 2 bases at V and 7 bases at J, with 17 bases in the middle. The germline V gene has CDR1 MNHNS and CDR2 SASEGT. CDR3 loop: CASSEQGLIFGGYTF. The CDR3 DNA reads as TGTGCCAGCAGTGAACAGGGATTAATATTTGGTGGCTACACCTTC.

The CDR3 loop reads CASSTGVRAFF. In DNA form, the CDR3 reads TGTGCCAGCAGTACAGGGGTACGAGCTTTCTTT. V is TRBV12-3 or TRBV12-4 and J is TRBJ1-1; 7 bases are a match to TRBD1. The length of the CDR3 is 11 residues. V trimming: 5 bases; J trimming: 10 bases; junction bases outside the gene matches: 4.

The J gene is TRBJ1-2, the V gene TRBV2, with D hard to call. CDR1 is SNHLY and CDR2 is FYNNEI in the germline V gene. Trimming shortened V by 1 base and J by 0 bases, and 9 bases separated the two germline ends. The CDR3 extends over 15 amino acids. The DNA of the CDR3 is TGTGCCAGCAGTGAAGTCCGGGTTCCTAACTATGGCTACACCTTC. Residues: CASSEVRVPNYGYTF.

This clone has a handful of counts. The chain combines TRBV5-4 with TRBJ2-5; no clear D gene. Germline V gene lookup returns CDR1 SGHNT and CDR2 YYREEE (reference sequence). The CDR3 consists of 15 residues. V was shortened by 4 bases and J by 1 base, with 14 bases between the two germline ends. CDR3 in amino acids: CASSPSAAPQETQYF. DNA of the CDR3: TGTGCCAGCAGCCCGTCCGCGGCACCCCAAGAGACCCAGTACTTC.

The chain uses TRBV5-1 and TRBJ1-1; D is undetermined. The CDR3 is 14 residues long. Germline CDR1 SGHRS, CDR2 YFSETQ. V was cut by 4 bases and J by 1 base, with 11 bases left in between. The CDR3 loop is CASSPNPGNTEAFF. CDR3 coding DNA: TGCGCCAGCAGCCCGAACCCAGGGAACACTGAAGCTTTCTTT.

The chain joins TRBV4-1 to TRBJ1-2; D is perhaps TRBD1 (6 bases). Germline V gene data show CDR1 as MGHRA and CDR2 as YSYEKL. V was shortened by 0 bases and J by 4 bases, with 12 bases between the two germline ends. The CDR3 totals 15 residues. As DNA, the CDR3 is TGCGCCAGCAGCCAAGAAATGGGGACACTCTATGGCTACACCTTC. This encodes CASSQEMGTLYGYTF.

The chain is built from TRBV5-6 and TRBJ2-7; TRBD2 might be the D (6 bases). This CDR3 has 12 amino acids. Germline V gene sequence: CDR1 SGHDT, CDR2 YYEEEE. V was cut by 4 bases and J by 4 bases, with 9 bases left in between. The CDR3 region is CASSQSGYEQYF. Here the CDR3 DNA reads TGTGCCAGCAGCCAGAGCGGGTACGAGCAGTACTTC.

V gene TRBV30 combines with J gene TRBJ1-2; D perhaps matches TRBD1 (6 bases). Germline V CDR1 and CDR2: GTSNPN, SVGIG (reference sequence). With 7 bases removed from V and 4 bases from J, the gap between germline ends came to 16 bases. The CDR3 runs 13 residues. The CDR3 protein is CALIGQSAYGYTF. CDR3 coding DNA: TGTGCCTTGATAGGACAGTCCGCCTATGGCTACACCTTC.

The V call is TRBV3-1 (or the pseudogene TRBV3-2), the J call TRBJ1-2; D perhaps matches TRBD1 (6 bases). Between the trimmed V and J ends, which lost 2 bases and 0 bases, there was a span of 10 bases. The length of the CDR3 is 15 residues. Germline lookup yields CDR1 LGHDT and CDR2 YNNKEL (reference sequence). The CDR3 bases are TGTGCCAGCAGCCAACCCAGGGGAGCTAACTATGGCTACACCTTC. This encodes CASSQPRGANYGYTF.